The 16 T cell receptor beta chains below come from one sample, sequenced in a study of blood T cell repertoires in COVID-19 (dated by TCRdb to the early 2020s). Library creation used the immunoSEQ multiplex PCR assay. This immuneACCESS table, as held by TCRdb, lists in-frame sequences with V and J called but not all clones. Of the missing ones, under half trace to an unresolved V gene in checked studies; the others have no known cause. The sample records 120,000 to 150,000 clones, 80% to 90% of which are singletons. The top ten constitute under 3.5% of the sample. Sequencing was performed on peripheral blood. The receptors shown here come from a woman aged 55-75 years with active COVID-19.

The CDR3 nucleotides are TGCGCCAGCAGTACGCAGGGAATGGAGGGCGAGCAGTACTTC. Translating it yields CASSTQGMEGEQYF. The chain carries TRBV5-1 and TRBJ2-7; a possible D gene is TRBD2 (6 bases). The CDR3 is 14 residues long. CDR1 and CDR2 (germline): SGHRS, YFSETQ. Trimming took 5 bases from V and 6 from J, leaving 18 bases between them. The entire variable domain, with the rest obtained from reference TRBV5-1 and TRBJ2-7, is as follows: KAGVTQTPRYLIKTRGQQVTLSCSPISGHRSVSWYQQTPGQGLQFLFEYFSETQRNKGNFPGRFSGRQFSNSRSEMNVSTLELGDSALYLCASSTQGMEGEQYFGPGTRLTVT.

The gene calls are TRBV21-1 and TRBJ2-7; the table's D call, TRBD1, was not checked against the DNA. TRBV21-1 is flagged as a pseudogene. This CDR3 comprises 13 residues. The CDR3 region is CASSRQGPYEQYF. The CDR3 region has the DNA TGTGCCAGCAGTAGACAGGGGCCCTACGAGCAGTACTTC.

Comments on this clone: The junction departs from germline at one end; a sequencing error may be responsible. In DNA, the CDR3 is TGTGCCAGTAGTTTCCAGGGGGCGATAATTAAGGACTTC. Translating it yields CASSFQGAIIKDF. The genes are TRBV19 and TRBJ2-7, with 8 bases identical to TRBD1. CDR1 is LNHDA and CDR2 is SQIVND in the germline V gene (reference sequence). The CDR3 runs to 13 residues.

The CDR3 protein is CASTPGGSTSTDTQYF. The CDR3, as DNA: TGTGCCAGCACCCCTGGAGGGTCAACTAGCACAGATACGCAGTATTTT. The chain is built from TRBV2 and TRBJ2-3, with D perhaps TRBD2 (6 bases). Germline CDR1 SNHLY, CDR2 FYNNEI. This CDR3 spans 16 amino acids. Trimming shortened V by 7 bases and J by 0 bases, and 17 bases separated the two germline ends.

The chain combines TRBV29-1 with TRBJ2-5; 9 nucleotides align to TRBD1. Losses at the gene ends were 6 bases for V and 0 bases for J; bases not matched to a gene: 5. Germline V gene lookup returns CDR1 SQVTM and CDR2 ANQGSEA. CDR3 size: 14 residues. As DNA, the CDR3 is TGCAGCGTGGACAGGGGCCTTTACCAAGAGACCCAGTACTTC. This gives the protein CSVDRGLYQETQYF.

CDR3 nucleotides: TGTGCCAGCAGCCAACCAAGCGGGAGGAGAACAGATACGCAGTATTTT. This encodes CASSQPSGRRTDTQYF. V gene TRBV3-1 (or the pseudogene TRBV3-2) combines with J gene TRBJ2-3; 9 nucleotides line up with TRBD2. This CDR3 has 16 residues. In germline, CDR1 is LGHDT, CDR2 YNNKEL (reference sequence). With V trimmed by 2 bases and J by 3 bases, 6 bases remained unmatched.

The chain recombines TRBV24-1 with TRBJ2-7; 10 nucleotides match TRBD2. The V gene's germline CDR1 is KGHDR and CDR2 SFDVKD. The CDR3 is made up of 20 amino acids. The J segment lost 5 bases and the V segment lost 3 bases, leaving 21 bases of the junction unmatched. The CDR3 here is CATSDIGGIGRAGGPDEQYF. CDR3 nucleotides: TGTGCCACCAGTGATATAGGCGGAATTGGGCGAGCGGGAGGGCCGGACGAGCAGTACTTC.

This chain joins TRBV11-2 and TRBJ2-5, with a tentative D call TRBD1 (6 bases). The CDR3 totals 13 residues. Per the germline V gene, CDR1 is SGHAT and CDR2 is FQNNGV. The V end was cut by 3 bases, the J end by 1 base, with 6 bases between. The CDR3 here is CASSFRGQETQYF. The CDR3, as DNA: TGTGCCAGCAGCTTCAGGGGCCAAGAGACCCAGTACTTC.

This chain joins TRBV3-1 (or the pseudogene TRBV3-2) and TRBJ2-3; 7 bases agree with TRBD1. V dropped 2 bases and J dropped 2; count of bases not matched to a gene: 10. This CDR3 spans 17 amino acids. CDR1 is LGHDT, CDR2 YNNKEL, per germline (reference sequence). The CDR3, as DNA: TGTGCCAGCAGCCAATCCTCAAACAGGGGCCACACAGATACGCAGTATTTT. Its translation: CASSQSSNRGHTDTQYF.

The chain has TRBV5-1 and TRBJ2-7, with 10 positions matching TRBD1. The ends lost 4 bases at V and 2 bases at J; junction bases unmatched: 6. Germline values: CDR1 SGHRS, CDR2 YFSETQ. This CDR3 contains 15 residues. This CDR3 is CASSRDRGNPYEQYF. DNA of the CDR3: TGCGCCAGCAGCCGGGACAGGGGAAATCCCTACGAGCAGTACTTC.

The rearrangement links TRBV3-1 (or the pseudogene TRBV3-2) to TRBJ2-5, with TRBD2 matching over 9 bases. The CDR3 consists of 17 residues. J was trimmed by 3 bases and V by 2 bases; bases with no gene match: 10. The germline gives CDR1 LGHDT, CDR2 YNNKEL (reference sequence). Here the CDR3 DNA reads TGTGCCAGCAGCCAATTAGCGCGGGAGGGTTTAGAAGAGACCCAGTACTTC. It specifies CASSQLAREGLEETQYF.

The CDR3 DNA sequence: TGTGCCAGCAGTTCAGGGGGTGAGCAGTACTTC. As protein: CASSSGGEQYF. The V gene is TRBV27, the J gene TRBJ2-7; 7 nucleotides line up with TRBD1. J was trimmed by 7 bases and V by 4 bases; bases with no gene match: 1. CDR1 and CDR2 from the germline V gene are MNHEY and SMNVEV (reference sequence). The CDR3 covers 11 residues.

This chain uses TRBV7-9 with TRBJ2-1, with 10 bases aligning to TRBD2. V dropped 3 bases and J dropped 0; count of bases not matched to a gene: 5. CDR1 SEHNR and CDR2 FQNEAQ come from the germline V gene (reference sequence). The CDR3 loop spans 17 amino acids. CDR3 residues: CASSLGPSGSSYNEQFF. CDR3 nucleotides: TGTGCCAGCAGCTTGGGGCCTAGCGGGAGCTCCTACAATGAGCAGTTCTTC.

V is TRBV6-1 and J is TRBJ2-7; D not certain. V was shortened by 2 bases and J by 0 bases, with 8 bases between the two germline ends. Germline V gene lookup returns CDR1 MNHNS and CDR2 SASEGT. The CDR3 length is 14 residues. In DNA, the CDR3 is TGTGCCAGCAGTGAACTCGTGAGCTCCTACGAGCAGTACTTC. This codes for CASSELVSSYEQYF.

The chain is built from TRBV20-1 and TRBJ2-3, with D perhaps TRBD1 (6 bases). In germline, CDR1 is DFQATT, CDR2 SNEGSKA (reference sequence). The CDR3 sequence is 14 residues long. V was shortened by 3 bases and J by 3 bases, with 13 bases between the two germline ends. The CDR3 here is CSASAGGGTDTQYF. The DNA of the CDR3 is TGCAGTGCTAGTGCTGGGGGCGGAACAGATACGCAGTATTTT.

The chain recombines TRBV13 with TRBJ1-4; D unclear. Trimming pared 4 bases from V and 7 bases from J, leaving 13 bases between. The CDR3 contains 14 residues. The V gene's germline CDR1 is PRHDT and CDR2 FYEKMQ (reference sequence). DNA of the CDR3: TGTGCCAGCAGCTCCTCTCGGGGAAGTGAAAAACTGTTTTTT. This translates into CASSSSRGSEKLFF.